This paragraph reports one TCR beta chain. The entry originates in a study of shared clonotypes between healthy human individuals. Trimming left V 4 bases short and J 4 bases short, with 13 bases between. Germline V gene lookup returns CDR1 MDHEN and CDR2 SYDVKM. The CDR3 sequence is 14 residues long. The authors ran the assay at deep level. Genomic DNA belonging to each subset was distributed in equal measure over several immunoSEQ plates. Clones were read by immunoSEQ multiplex PCR, and TCRdb kept only the in-frame ones, dropping some. This sample has approximately 2,000,000 clones; roughly 92% occur once, and the top ten carry approximately 0.41%.

The clonotype comes from a man aged 18 to 29 in good health. Some clones in this sample may be carry-over from other donors' samples. The chain carries TRBV28 and TRBJ1-1; a possible D gene is TRBD1 (5 bases). Sequencing input: naive CD4+ T cells from PBMCs. Subset indicated: CD45RA+ positively selected. CDR3 sequence reads: CASSSGPLVTEAFF. The CDR3 coding sequence is TGTGCCAGCAGTTCAGGGCCCCTAGTCACTGAAGCTTTCTTT.